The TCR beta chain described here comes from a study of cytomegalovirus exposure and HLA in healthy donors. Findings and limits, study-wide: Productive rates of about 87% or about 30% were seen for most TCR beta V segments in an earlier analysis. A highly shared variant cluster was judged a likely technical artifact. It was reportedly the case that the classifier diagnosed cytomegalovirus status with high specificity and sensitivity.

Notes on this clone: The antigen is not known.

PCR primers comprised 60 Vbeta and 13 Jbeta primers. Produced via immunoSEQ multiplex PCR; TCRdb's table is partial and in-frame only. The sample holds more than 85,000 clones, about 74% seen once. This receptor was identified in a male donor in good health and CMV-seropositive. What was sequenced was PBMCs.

This CDR3 is CASKAGGSDTQYF. CDR3 nucleotide sequence: TGTGCCAGCAAGGCGGGGGGCTCAGATACGCAGTATTTT. The chain joins TRBV6-6 to TRBJ2-3, with 8 bases that match TRBD2. The CDR3 is made up of 13 amino acids. V lost 7 bases, J lost 4 bases, and 4 bases stayed unmatched. Germline V gene data show CDR1 as MNHNY and CDR2 as SVGAGI (reference sequence).